These T cell receptor beta chains were read from a single sample in a study of OX40 agonist ivuxolimab in advanced cancers. Assay used: immunoSEQ multiplex PCR; TCRdb lists only in-frame clones, some missing. The sample yields around 100,000 clones, less than 95% seen once. The sample in question was CD4+ or CD8+ T cells sorted from blood, obtained in a trial of the OX40 agonist ivuxolimab. Every receptor here comes from an adult with an advanced solid tumor such as melanoma, head and neck, liver or kidney cancer. CDR3s include the opening cysteine and the closing phenylalanine or tryptophan. The D gene is left open where the match is weak. Clone size is given for some rows only: seen once, a few or many times, or a class if the clone is expanded.

.	TRBJ2-3	.	TRBV5-8	TGTGCCAGCAACCAAAAGGGCAGGCTTAGCACAGATACGCAGTATTTT	CASNQKGRLSTDTQYF
.	TRBJ1-1	.	TRBV4-2	TGTGCCAGCAGCCAAGACAGGAGCACTGAAGCTTTCTTT	CASSQDRSTEAFF
.	TRBJ1-2	.	TRBV10-1	TGCGCCAGCAGAGACAGGTGCGAGTCCTATGGCTACACCTTC	CASRDRCESYGYTF
TRBD2	TRBJ2-7	.	TRBV28	TGTGCCACTAGGGGTAGCGGGTCATTAGGCGAGCAGTACTTC	CATRGSGSLGEQYF
.	TRBJ2-1	.	TRBV7-2	TGTGCCAGTCACCTGGGGGTGGGGCATGTGGGGAATGAGCAGTTCTTC	CASHLGVGHVGNEQFF
TRBD1	TRBJ2-1	.	TRBV13	TGTGCCAGCAGCATCCGGGACAGGGACAATGAGCAGTTCTTC	CASSIRDRDNEQFF
TRBD2	TRBJ2-1	.	TRBV19	TGTGCCAGTAGGCCGGGGACTAGCGGGAGGACCGCGAAAAATGAGCAGTTCTTC	CASRPGTSGRTAKNEQFF
TRBD2	TRBJ2-3	once	TRBV19	TGTGCCAGTAGTTCGTCAGCGGGAGGGCCTGATACGCAGTATTTT	CASSSSAGGPDTQYF
.	TRBJ1-6	.	TRBV28	TGTGCCAGCAGTTTAGGGGATTTTAGCTCACCCCTCCACTTT	CASSLGDFSSPLHF
.	TRBJ2-5	.	TRBV28	TGTGCCAGCAGTCGTCTGGGGGCTCGGGAGACCCAGTACTTC	CASSRLGARETQYF
.	TRBJ2-1	.	TRBV9	TGTGCCAGCAGCGTAGCCCGGAGCCCCACCTACAATGAGCAGTTCTTC	CASSVARSPTYNEQFF
TRBD1	TRBJ1-2	.	TRBV5-7	TGTGCCAGCAGGACAGGGAGGAACGGCTACACCTTC	CASRTGRNGYTF
TRBD1	TRBJ2-5	.	TRBV4-1	TGCGCCAGCAGCCGAGCCGGGACAGGGGTAGAGACCCAGTACTTC	CASSRAGTGVETQYF
TRBD2	TRBJ2-7	.	TRBV11-2	TGTGCCAGCAGCTTCGGGACTAGCGGGAGTGGCGCCTACGAGCAGTACTTC	CASSFGTSGSGAYEQYF
TRBD2	TRBJ2-1	.	TRBV19	TGTGCCAGTAGTGCGAGCGGGAGCCTTTACAATGAGCAGTTCTTC	CASSASGSLYNEQFF
.	TRBJ2-2	.	TRBV6-6	TGTGCCAGCAGTTACCCGACCACCGGGGAGCTGTTTTTT	CASSYPTTGELFF
.	TRBJ1-5	.	TRBV7-9	TGTGCCAGCAGCTACCAGGGGAGGGGGCCCCAGCATTTT	CASSYQGRGPQHF
.	TRBJ1-2	.	TRBV19	TGTGCCAGTAGTACCGGGTTTGTGGGCTACACCTTC	CASSTGFVGYTF